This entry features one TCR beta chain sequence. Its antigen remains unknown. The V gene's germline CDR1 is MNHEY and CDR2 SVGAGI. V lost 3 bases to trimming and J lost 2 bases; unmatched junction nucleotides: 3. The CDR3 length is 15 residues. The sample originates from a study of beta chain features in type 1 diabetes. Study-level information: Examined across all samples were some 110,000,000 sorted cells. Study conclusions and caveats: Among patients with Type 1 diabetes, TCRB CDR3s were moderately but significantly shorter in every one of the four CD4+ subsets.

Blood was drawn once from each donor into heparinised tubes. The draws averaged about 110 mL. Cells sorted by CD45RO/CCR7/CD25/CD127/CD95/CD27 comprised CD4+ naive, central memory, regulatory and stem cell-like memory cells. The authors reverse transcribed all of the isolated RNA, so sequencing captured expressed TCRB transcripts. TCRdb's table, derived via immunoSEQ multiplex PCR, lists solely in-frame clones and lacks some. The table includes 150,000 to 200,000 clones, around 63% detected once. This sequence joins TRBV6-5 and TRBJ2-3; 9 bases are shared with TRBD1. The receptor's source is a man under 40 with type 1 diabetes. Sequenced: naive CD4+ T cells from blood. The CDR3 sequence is CASSYGDRDTDTQYF. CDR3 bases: TGTGCCAGCAGTTATGGGGACAGGGACACAGATACGCAGTATTTT.